Included here is one T cell receptor (beta chain) sequence, with context. No antigen is known for it. The sample comes from a study of PD-1 blockade in classical Hodgkin lymphoma. Study in general: Once every 2 weeks, patients received intravenous nivolumab at 3 mg/kg. Study results and caveats: Nivolumab starters within 1 year of ASCT were excluded. Diversity in CD4+ TCRs, unlike that measured in CD8+ TCRs, had risen significantly by C4D1.

The sample's time point: cycle 4 day 1 (C4D1), after about 6 weeks of nivolumab. There was relapse after autologous stem cell transplantation in every patient, and there was variation in brentuximab vedotin exposure. The investigators isolated CD8+ T cells from thawed PBMCs using magnetic negative selection. TCRdb's table, derived via immunoSEQ multiplex PCR, lists solely in-frame clones and lacks some. Of 4,000 or so clones listed, 72% are singletons. Germline CDR1 SEHNR, CDR2 FQNEAQ (reference sequence). Trimming took off 2 bases at V and 0 bases at J, with 11 bases between the two ends. The CDR3 has 17 amino acids.

Here the sequenced sample was CD8+ T cells from blood, taken before the fourth cycle of nivolumab. V is TRBV7-9 and J is TRBJ2-6; D is unclear. This TCR was sampled from a human donor with classical Hodgkin lymphoma. The DNA for the CDR3 is TGTGCCAGCAGCTTATTAGCTTCCACCTCTGGGGCCAACGTCCTGACTTTC. Protein product: CASSLLASTSGANVLTF.